These 10 T cell receptor beta chains were all obtained from the same sample, sequenced in a study of metastatic and nonmetastatic thyroid tumors. TCRdb called clones again from the PCR reads with MiXCR. Here the sample spans 25,000 to 35,000 clones, around 15% being singletons. Each patient went into thyroid surgery without having received any treatment. Sequencing was performed on blood. These receptor sequences come from a female donor with papillary thyroid cancer or a benign thyroid nodule (not recorded which). Some clones in this sample may be carry-over from other donors' samples.

This clone came up many times. The chain employs TRBV18 and TRBJ2-1; TRBD1 agrees at 8 bases. The CDR3 is 13 amino acids. The J segment lost 6 bases and the V segment lost 4 bases, leaving 2 bases of the junction unmatched. Germline CDR1 and CDR2: KGHSH and LQKENI. CDR3 in DNA: TGTGCCAGCTCACGCAGGGGGCCCAATGAGCAGTTCTTC. Translated: CASSRRGPNEQFF.

This clone was recorded many times. This rearrangement joins TRBV20-1 to TRBJ1-1; 7 positions agree with TRBD1. With 5 bases clipped from V and 6 bases from J, the junction kept 18 bases outside the gene matches. The CDR3 totals 16 residues. The germline V gene encodes CDR1 DFQATT and CDR2 SNEGSKA (reference sequence). The CDR3 nucleotides read TGCAGTGCTGACCCGGGACAGAAAATGTGGTGGGCTGAAGCTTTCTTT. Amino acids: CSADPGQKMWWAEAFF.

The V call is TRBV11-3, the J call TRBJ1-2; D unresolved. Trimming shortened V by 0 bases and J by 4 bases, and 9 bases separated the two germline ends. The CDR3 has 14 amino acids. Per the germline V gene, CDR1 is SGHNT and CDR2 is YENEEA. The CDR3 region is CASSLEGSTYGYTF. DNA of the CDR3: TGTGCCAGCAGCTTAGAGGGCAGTACCTATGGCTACACCTTC.

This clone appeared a few times. The junction departs from germline at one end; a sequencing error may be responsible. CDR3 nucleotides: TGTGCCAGCAGCGTCCATGGGGCGCAGGGCACTGAAGCTTTCTTT. It is translated as CASSVHGAQGTEAFF. The chain links TRBV5-1 to TRBJ1-1; possibly TRBD1 for D (5 bases). Germline V lookup: CDR1 SGHRS, CDR2 YFSETQ. The CDR3 runs 15 residues.

This clone was found many times. Additional DNA sequences in this sample encode the identical CDR3. The J gene is TRBJ2-2, the V gene TRBV28; 7 nucleotides line up with TRBD1. Trimming took 3 bases from V and 8 from J; bases not matched to a gene: 9. The CDR3 extends over 15 amino acids. CDR1 is MDHEN and CDR2 is SYDVKM in the germline V gene. CDR3 in amino acids: CASSFLQGSVGELFF. For the CDR3, the DNA is TGTGCCAGCAGTTTCCTACAGGGGAGTGTGGGGGAGCTGTTTTTT.

This clone has just a few counts. This chain connects TRBV28 to TRBJ2-3; D could derive from TRBD1 or TRBD2 (5 bases each). The V end lost 7 bases, the J end lost 7 bases, and 18 bases lay between the germline ends. Germline V gives CDR1 MDHEN, CDR2 SYDVKM. This CDR3 has 14 amino acids. The CDR3 nucleotides read TGTGCCAGCATTCCGGGACCTCGCGGATATACGCAGTATTTT. Protein sequence: CASIPGPRGYTQYF.

This clone was counted at least ten times. The chain is built from TRBV11-2 and TRBJ2-3; 10 bases agree with TRBD2. Germline V gives CDR1 SGHAT, CDR2 FQNNGV. The CDR3 covers 16 residues. V lost 7 bases to trimming and J lost 5 bases; unmatched junction nucleotides: 12. Here the CDR3 DNA reads TGTGCCAGCACCCCTTTAGCTAGCGGGGGTAGAGATACGCAGTATTTT. This encodes CASTPLASGGRDTQYF.

This clone was detected many times. This sequence joins TRBV20-1 and TRBJ2-7; 7 bases fit TRBD2. The CDR3 has 18 residues. Germline V lookup: CDR1 DFQATT, CDR2 SNEGSKA (reference sequence). Unmatched junction bases numbered 21, after V lost 0 bases and J lost 7 bases. CDR3 protein: CSARDPRPGRAEEGEQYF. The CDR3 nucleotides read TGCAGTGCTAGAGATCCCCGCCCTGGGAGGGCCGAGGAAGGAGAGCAGTACTTC.

This clone was seen many times. V usage is TRBV20-1 and J usage is TRBJ2-7; 14 bases align to TRBD2. Unmatched junction bases numbered 8, after V lost 6 bases and J lost 4 bases. The V gene's germline CDR1 is DFQATT and CDR2 SNEGSKA (reference sequence). This CDR3 spans 15 amino acids. The CDR3 reads CSAAVGTSGSYEQYF. The CDR3 region has the DNA TGCAGTGCAGCGGTAGGGACTAGCGGGAGTTACGAGCAGTACTTC.

As for this clone: A much larger clone sits a single nucleotide away, making a read error possible. The gene calls are TRBV12-3 or TRBV12-4 and TRBJ2-4; D gene uncertain. Trimming cost V 3 bases and J 7 bases, with 10 bases left between them. The CDR3 runs 13 residues. CDR3: CASSFHGSNIQYF. For the CDR3, the DNA is TGTGCCAGCAGTTTTCATGGTTCCAACATTCAGTACTTC.